This T cell receptor (beta chain) came from a study of shared clonotypes between healthy human individuals. Sequencing was performed with immunoSEQ multiplex PCR; in TCRdb, only in-frame clones are kept and a portion is missing. The sample shows nearly 1,000,000 clones, approximately 76% of them seen only once. As regards this clone: This CDR3 is also generated by other DNA sequences in the sample.

The CDR3 extends over 14 amino acids. Germline lookup yields CDR1 SGHDT and CDR2 YYEEEE. The V end was cut by 4 bases, the J end by 1 base, with 10 bases between. The V gene is TRBV5-6, the J gene TRBJ2-3; D call uncertain. The material sequenced was memory CD4+ T cells sorted from blood. Subset here: CD45RA-negative fraction. The receptor was isolated from a man aged 18 to 30 in good health. CDR3: CASSLVSGTDTQYF. CDR3 DNA sequence: TGTGCCAGCAGCCTAGTTTCAGGCACAGATACGCAGTATTTT. The variable domain in full, completed from reference TRBV5-6 and TRBJ2-3, reads DAGVTQSPTHLIKTRGQQVTLRCSPKSGHDTVSWYQQALGQGPQFIFQYYEEEERQRGNFPDRFSGHQFPNYSSELNVNALLLGDSALYLCASSLVSGTDTQYFGPGTRLTVL.